This T cell receptor (beta chain) emerged from a study of blood T cells in healthy people across ages (dated by TCRdb to about 2015). Looking at the study overall: In model experiments, roughly one uniquely barcoded TCR beta cDNA molecule per two T cells was captured by template switching. To track age-related changes in TCR beta repertoire diversity, the study relied on deep sequencing normalized with unique cDNA molecular identifiers. Four age groups were formed from the donors: young (average approximately 17 years), middle-aged (approximately 40), aged (roughly 58) and long-lived (about 80). Donors of different ages were randomly distributed across sequencing lanes to avoid experimental bias. Two additional independent replicas of 1 million unique cDNA reads from the same blood draw were analyzed for two donors (one aged 18 to 30 and one aged 80 or older). Points the paper makes about the study in general: Because donor CMV infection status was unknown, age-related changes in expanded clonotypes were potentially confounded. As age increased, observed TCR beta diversity per million T cells dropped in a roughly linear way, and a significant reduction was already evident by age around 41. Compared with the aged group, more naive CD4+ T cells, fewer expanded clones and increased TCR diversity were shown by the long-lived group, suggesting age selection. Since profiling was done on bulk unsorted PBMCs, naive and antigen-experienced compartments could not be conclusively compared. Estimates of total diversity from one million sequenced T cells were regarded as lower bounds and underestimates. Observed TCR beta diversity correlated strongly with the percentage of naive T cells measured by flow cytometry.

This clonotype was recorded at least ten times. Its antigen specificity is not known. No per-base quality is available; no much larger clone lies one base away. The approximately 41 donors, aged 6 to 90 years, were systemically healthy Caucasian individuals from Russia. Roughly 9.5 milliliters of peripheral blood were drawn from each donor into EDTA-treated Vacutainer tubes. PBMCs were isolated by Ficoll-Paque density-gradient centrifugation, with at least 6 million obtained per sample. Total RNA, at least 5 micrograms per sample, was extracted from PBMCs with Trizol reagent. For every donor, flow cytometry on a PBMC aliquot measured the percentage of naive CD45RAhigh/CD27high T cells. The library was obtained by 5' RACE. Sequencing relied on an Illumina HiSeq 2500. The second PCR ran for about 6 to 11 cycles and used a J-beta primer mix along with a sample-barcoded 5' primer. A unique molecular identifier was introduced onto each TCR beta cDNA molecule by a template-switch 5' adaptor carrying 12 random nucleotides. At least 2.5 million CDR3-containing paired-end reads were obtained from each sample. First-strand cDNA was synthesized from all RNA with the Mint cDNA synthesis kit, primed by a TRBC-specific oligonucleotide. Following uracil-DNA glycosylase treatment, all cDNA underwent a first 18-cycle PCR with the universal primers M1SS and BC2_uni_R. Per the original workflow: For normalization, 1 million high-quality reads, each with a distinct molecular identifier, were randomly selected from each sample. Reads sharing molecular identifiers were discarded rather than binned into consensus sequences. MiTCR, run with a Q25 quality threshold and the strictest error-elimination algorithm, handled CDR3 identification, clonotype clustering and error correction. A nonparametric unseen species model with Euler transformation was used to estimate lower-bound total TCR beta diversity. TCRdb took the public reads, trimmed them with fastp at Q25, ran MiXCR for clone calling and kept in-frame beta chains. Every distinct CDR3 protein forms one entry, paired with its most common genes and DNA. The V and J calls here are based on TCRdb, not the publication. The sample table lists hundreds of thousands of distinct CDR3 sequences, around 21% of them with a count of one. Roughly 3.9% of the sample is held by the ten biggest clonotypes.

CDR1 and CDR2, per the germline V gene (reference sequence), are GTSNPN and SVGIG. Reading from cysteine to phenylalanine, the CDR3 counts 14 amino acids. CDR3 DNA is the only sequence kept; it has 42 bases, read in frame from the first base. V sheds 3 bases and J sheds 0 bases, leaving 11 bases between their ends. This receptor chain uses TRBV30 and TRBJ2-5; D gene: possibly TRBD2, on 6 matching bases. The sequence was collected from a man in his 70s in good health. Material for sequencing was blood. The CDR3 is CAWSEGTHQETQYF. The DNA is TGTGCCTGGAGCGAAGGGACTCACCAAGAGACCCAGTACTTC.